This T cell receptor (beta chain) was captured by sequencing in a study of CXCR4 blockade with PD-1 therapy in pancreatic cancer (dated by TCRdb to between 2018 and 2021). In terms of the full investigation: The study analyzed resected pancreatic ductal adenocarcinoma using multiplex immunohistochemistry and TCRbeta immunosequencing, along with ex vivo slice culture to test PD-1 and CXCR4 blockade. To assess intratumoral heterogeneity, two geographically distinct regions from each of over 5 tumors were TCR-sequenced. Points the paper makes about the study in general: Because only TCRbeta chains were sequenced, true antigen-specificity overlap of convergent dominant clones was left unconfirmed pending paired alpha-beta single-cell sequencing. Amino acid clone frequency correlated strongly with the number of distinct nucleotide rearrangements encoding it, suggesting convergent selection by common tumor antigens. Although tumors showed clonal expansion, with a mean productive clonality of roughly 0.14 compared with approximately 0.05 in healthy blood, clonality was not correlated with survival.

V is reduced by 3 bases and J by 8 bases, leaving a spacing of 19 bases between them. The germline V gene (reference sequence) specifies LNHDA as CDR1 and SQIVND as CDR2. There are 15 amino acids in the CDR3, from cysteine to phenylalanine inclusive. Solely the CDR3 DNA is kept, with 45 bases framed from the first base. In the case of this clone: No cognate antigen has been identified for it. Per-nucleotide qualities are absent, and no much larger clonotype sits a single base away.

The patients who supplied the archived tumor blocks had received no neoadjuvant therapy before resection. In the preserved-tissue arm of the study, 30 to 35 surgical resection samples from 20 to 25 previously untreated pancreatic ductal adenocarcinoma patients were used. For the resection arm, DNA was extracted from ten 5-micron curls of FFPE tumor adjacent to the multiplex immunohistochemistry slide. The immunoSEQ Assay at Adaptive Biotechnologies was used to immunosequence TCRbeta CDR3 regions from the extracted DNA. Per the original workflow: To quantify the absolute abundance of each unique TCRbeta CDR3, sequences were collapsed and filtered. Clonality was defined as 1 minus Pielou's evenness, computed on productive in-frame rearrangements only. Regional overlap was evaluated by tracking the top 100 nucleotide rearrangements across paired samples, and paired versus unrelated samples were compared using the Morisita index. Convergence of nucleotide rearrangements onto identical amino acid sequences was assessed with the immunoSEQ Rearrangement Details tool. In TCRdb, the immuneACCESS table is reduced to in-frame sequences with V and J assigned. These tables do not hold every clone; where another copy was compared, an unresolved V gene accounts for under half, and the others remain unexplained. D and trimming were read from the DNA, whereas the V and J calls and clone size are those reported in that table. This sample is represented by roughly 15,000 clones; around three quarters of them were singletons. The top ten constitute less than 6% of the sample.

The sequenced sample was tumor tissue. The rearranged segments are TRBV19 and TRBJ1-2, and the D gene may be TRBD1, 6 bases matching. This TCR was recovered from a human donor with pancreatic ductal adenocarcinoma. The nucleotide sequence is given as TGTGCCAGTAGTATTAACAACCTGGGACAATGGGGCTACACCTTC. It codes for CASSINNLGQWGYTF. The full variable domain, completed from the reference TRBV19 and TRBJ1-2 proteins outside the CDR3, reads DGGITQSPKYLFRKEGQNVTLSCEQNLNHDAMYWYRQDPGQGLRLIYYSQIVNDFQKGDIAEGYSVSREKKESFPLTVTSAQKNPTAFYLCASSINNLGQWGYTFGSGTRLTVV.